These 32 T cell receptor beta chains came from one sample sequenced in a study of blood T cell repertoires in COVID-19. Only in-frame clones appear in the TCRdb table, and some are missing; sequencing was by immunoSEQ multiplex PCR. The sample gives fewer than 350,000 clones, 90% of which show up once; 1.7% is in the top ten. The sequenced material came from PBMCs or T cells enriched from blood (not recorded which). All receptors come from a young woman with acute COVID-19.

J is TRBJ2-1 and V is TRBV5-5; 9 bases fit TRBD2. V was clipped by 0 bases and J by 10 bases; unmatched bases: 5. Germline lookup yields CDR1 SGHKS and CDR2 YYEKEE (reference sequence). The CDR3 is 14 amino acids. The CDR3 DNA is TGTGCCAGCAGCTTGGAACGCCTAGCGGGAGAGCAGTTCTTC. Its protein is CASSLERLAGEQFF.

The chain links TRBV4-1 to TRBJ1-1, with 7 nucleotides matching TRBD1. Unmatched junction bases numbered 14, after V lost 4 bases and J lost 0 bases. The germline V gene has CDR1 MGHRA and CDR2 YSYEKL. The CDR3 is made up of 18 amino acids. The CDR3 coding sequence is TGCGCCAGCAGCCGCAGAGGCACCGGGACAGCAATGAACACTGAAGCTTTCTTT. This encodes CASSRRGTGTAMNTEAFF.

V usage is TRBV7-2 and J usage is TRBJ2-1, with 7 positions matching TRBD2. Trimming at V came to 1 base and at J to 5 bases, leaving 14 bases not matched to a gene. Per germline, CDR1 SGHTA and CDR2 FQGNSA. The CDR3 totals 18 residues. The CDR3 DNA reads TGTGCCAGCAGCTTAGGGTCTCTTTTCGGGGAGGGGAACAATGAGCAGTTCTTC. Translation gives CASSLGSLFGEGNNEQFF.

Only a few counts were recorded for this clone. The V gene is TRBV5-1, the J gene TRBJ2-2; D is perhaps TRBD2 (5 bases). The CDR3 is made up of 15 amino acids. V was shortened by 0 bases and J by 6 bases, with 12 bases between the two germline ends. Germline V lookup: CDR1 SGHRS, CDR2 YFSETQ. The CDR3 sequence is CASSLVAGLAGELFF. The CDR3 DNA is TGCGCCAGCAGCTTGGTGGCGGGCCTGGCCGGGGAGCTGTTTTTT.

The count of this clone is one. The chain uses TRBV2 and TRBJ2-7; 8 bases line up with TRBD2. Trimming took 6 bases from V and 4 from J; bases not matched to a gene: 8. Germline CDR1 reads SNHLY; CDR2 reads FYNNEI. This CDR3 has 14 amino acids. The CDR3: CASRSSGALYEQYF. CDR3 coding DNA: TGTGCCAGCAGAAGTAGCGGGGCTCTTTACGAGCAGTACTTC.

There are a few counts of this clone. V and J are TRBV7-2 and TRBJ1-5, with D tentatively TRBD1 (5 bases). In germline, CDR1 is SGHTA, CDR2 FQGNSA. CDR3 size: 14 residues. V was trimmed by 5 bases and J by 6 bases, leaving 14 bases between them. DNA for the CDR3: TGTGCCAGCAGCCCCAACCCCACAGGTCAGCCCCAGCATTTT. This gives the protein CASSPNPTGQPQHF.

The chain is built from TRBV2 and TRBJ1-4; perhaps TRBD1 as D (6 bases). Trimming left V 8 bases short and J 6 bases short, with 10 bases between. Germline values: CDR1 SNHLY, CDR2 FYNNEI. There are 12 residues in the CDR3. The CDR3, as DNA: TGTGCCAGCGAACCAGGGGATGAAAAACTGTTTTTT. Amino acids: CASEPGDEKLFF.

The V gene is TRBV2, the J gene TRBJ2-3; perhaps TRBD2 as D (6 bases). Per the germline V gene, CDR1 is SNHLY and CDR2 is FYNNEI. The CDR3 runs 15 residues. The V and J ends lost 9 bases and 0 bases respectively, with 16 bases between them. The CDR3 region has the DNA TGTGCCAGAGGGACTGCTAATCCTAGCACAGATACGCAGTATTTT. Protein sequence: CARGTANPSTDTQYF.

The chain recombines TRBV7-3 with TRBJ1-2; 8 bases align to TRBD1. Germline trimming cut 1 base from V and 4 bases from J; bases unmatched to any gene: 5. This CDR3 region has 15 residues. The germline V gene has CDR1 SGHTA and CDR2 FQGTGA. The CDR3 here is CASSLNPGQGYGYTF. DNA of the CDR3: TGTGCCAGCAGCTTAAACCCAGGACAGGGCTATGGCTACACCTTC.

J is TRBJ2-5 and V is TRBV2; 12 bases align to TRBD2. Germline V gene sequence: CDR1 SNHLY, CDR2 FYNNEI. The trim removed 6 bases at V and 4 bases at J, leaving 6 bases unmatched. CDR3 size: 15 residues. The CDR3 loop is CASSSLTSGGETQYF. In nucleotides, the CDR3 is TGTGCCAGCAGCTCCCTGACTAGCGGGGGAGAGACCCAGTACTTC.

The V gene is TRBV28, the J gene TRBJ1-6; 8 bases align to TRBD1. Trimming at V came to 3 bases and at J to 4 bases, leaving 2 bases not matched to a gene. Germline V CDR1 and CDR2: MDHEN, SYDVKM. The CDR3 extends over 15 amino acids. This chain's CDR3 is CASSLRDRYNSPLHF. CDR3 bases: TGTGCCAGCAGTTTGCGGGACAGGTATAATTCACCCCTCCACTTT.

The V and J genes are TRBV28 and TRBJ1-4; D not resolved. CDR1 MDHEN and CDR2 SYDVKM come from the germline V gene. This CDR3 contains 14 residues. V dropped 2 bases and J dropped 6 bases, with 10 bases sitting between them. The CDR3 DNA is TGTGCCAGCAGTTTACCCCGGAGGGATGAAAAACTGTTTTTT. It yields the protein CASSLPRRDEKLFF. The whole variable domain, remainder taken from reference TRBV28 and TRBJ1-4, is DVKVTQSSRYLVKRTGEKVFLECVQDMDHENMFWYRQDPGLGLRLIYFSYDVKMKEKGDIPEGYSVSREKKERFSLILESASTNQTSMYLCASSLPRRDEKLFFGSGTQLSVL.

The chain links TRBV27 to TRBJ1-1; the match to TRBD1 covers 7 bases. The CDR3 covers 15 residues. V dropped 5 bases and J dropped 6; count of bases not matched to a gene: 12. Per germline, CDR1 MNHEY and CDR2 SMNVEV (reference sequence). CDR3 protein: CASSNTRGRISEAFF. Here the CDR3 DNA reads TGTGCCAGCAGTAACACCAGGGGGAGAATTTCTGAAGCTTTCTTT.

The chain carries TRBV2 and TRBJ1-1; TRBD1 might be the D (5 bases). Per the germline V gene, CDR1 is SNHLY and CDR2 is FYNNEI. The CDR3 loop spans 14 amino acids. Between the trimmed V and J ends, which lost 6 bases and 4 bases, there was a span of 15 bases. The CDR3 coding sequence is TGTGCCAGCAGCCGCAGGGAAGGGATCACTGAAGCTTTCTTT. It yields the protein CASSRREGITEAFF. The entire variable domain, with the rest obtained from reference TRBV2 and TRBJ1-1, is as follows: EPEVTQTPSHQVTQMGQEVILRCVPISNHLYFYWYRQILGQKVEFLVSFYNNEISEKSEIFDDQFSVERPDGSNFTLKIRSTKLEDSAMYFCASSRREGITEAFFGQGTRLTVV.

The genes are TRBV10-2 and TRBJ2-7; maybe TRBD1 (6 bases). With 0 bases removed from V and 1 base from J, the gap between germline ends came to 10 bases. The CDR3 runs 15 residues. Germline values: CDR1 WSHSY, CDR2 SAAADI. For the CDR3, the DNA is TGCGCCAGCAGTGAGTCGGAACAGGGTTCCTACGAGCAGTACTTC. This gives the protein CASSESEQGSYEQYF.

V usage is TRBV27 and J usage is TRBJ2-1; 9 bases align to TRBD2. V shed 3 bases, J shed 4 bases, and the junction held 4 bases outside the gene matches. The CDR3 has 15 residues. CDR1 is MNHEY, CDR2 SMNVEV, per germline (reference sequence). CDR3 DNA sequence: TGTGCCAGCAGTTTCTCAACTAGCGGGTACAATGAGCAGTTCTTC. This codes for CASSFSTSGYNEQFF.

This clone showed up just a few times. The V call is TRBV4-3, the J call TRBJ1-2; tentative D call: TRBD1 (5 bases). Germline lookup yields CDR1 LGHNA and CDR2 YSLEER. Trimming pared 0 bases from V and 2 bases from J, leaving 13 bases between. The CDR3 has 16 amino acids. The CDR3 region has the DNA TGCGCCAGCAGCCAAGAATGGGACGGGAGAAACTATGGCTACACCTTC. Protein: CASSQEWDGRNYGYTF.

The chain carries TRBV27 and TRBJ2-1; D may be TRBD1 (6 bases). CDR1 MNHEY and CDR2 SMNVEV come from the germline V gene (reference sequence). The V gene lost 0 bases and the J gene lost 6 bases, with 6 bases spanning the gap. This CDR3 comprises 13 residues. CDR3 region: CASSLSGGNEQFF. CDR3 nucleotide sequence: TGTGCCAGCAGTTTATCAGGGGGCAATGAGCAGTTCTTC.

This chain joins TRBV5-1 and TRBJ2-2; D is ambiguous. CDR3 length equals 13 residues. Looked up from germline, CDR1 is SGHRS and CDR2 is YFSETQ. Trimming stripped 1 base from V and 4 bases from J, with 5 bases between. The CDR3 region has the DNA TGCGCCAGCAGCTTGTGGGCCACCGGGGAGCTGTTTTTT. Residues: CASSLWATGELFF.

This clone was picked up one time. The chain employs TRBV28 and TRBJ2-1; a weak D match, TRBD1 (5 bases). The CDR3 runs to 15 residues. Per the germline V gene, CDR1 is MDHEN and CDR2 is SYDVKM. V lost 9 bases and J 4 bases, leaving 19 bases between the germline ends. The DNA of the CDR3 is TGTGCCAGTACAATCCTGGGGCGCAATTACAATGAGCAGTTCTTC. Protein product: CASTILGRNYNEQFF.

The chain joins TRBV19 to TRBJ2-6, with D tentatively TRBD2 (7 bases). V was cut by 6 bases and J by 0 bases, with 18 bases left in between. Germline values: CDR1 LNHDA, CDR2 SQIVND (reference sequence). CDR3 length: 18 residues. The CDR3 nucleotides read TGTGCCAGTAGGATCTCCGGGGGGCGAAACTCTGGGGCCAACGTCCTGACTTTC. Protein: CASRISGGRNSGANVLTF.

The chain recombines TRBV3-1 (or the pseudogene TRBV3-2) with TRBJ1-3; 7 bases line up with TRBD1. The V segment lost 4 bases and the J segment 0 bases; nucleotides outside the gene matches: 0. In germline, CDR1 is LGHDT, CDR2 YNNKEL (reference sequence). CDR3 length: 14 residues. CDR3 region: CASSPGGSGNTIYF. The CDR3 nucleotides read TGTGCCAGCAGCCCAGGGGGCTCTGGAAACACCATATATTTT.

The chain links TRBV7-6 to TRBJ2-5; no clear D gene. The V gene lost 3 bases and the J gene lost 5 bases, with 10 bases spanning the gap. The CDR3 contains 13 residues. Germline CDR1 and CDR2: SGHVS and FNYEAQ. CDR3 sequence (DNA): TGTGCCAGCAGCTTGTTGCTATCGGAGACCCAGTACTTC. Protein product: CASSLLLSETQYF.

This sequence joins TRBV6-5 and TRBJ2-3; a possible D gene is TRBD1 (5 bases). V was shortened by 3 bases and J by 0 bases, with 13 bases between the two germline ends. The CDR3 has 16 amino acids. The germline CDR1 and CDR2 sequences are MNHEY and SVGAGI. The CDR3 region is CASSYLPRASTDTQYF. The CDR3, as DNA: TGTGCCAGCAGTTATCTACCCAGGGCTAGCACAGATACGCAGTATTTT.

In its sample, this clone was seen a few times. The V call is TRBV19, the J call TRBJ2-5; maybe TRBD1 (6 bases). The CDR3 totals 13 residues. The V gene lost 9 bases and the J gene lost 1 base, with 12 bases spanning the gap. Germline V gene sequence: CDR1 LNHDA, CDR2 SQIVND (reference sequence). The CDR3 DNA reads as TGTGCCAGGAAACAGGGAGCCCAAGAGACCCAGTACTTC. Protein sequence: CARKQGAQETQYF.

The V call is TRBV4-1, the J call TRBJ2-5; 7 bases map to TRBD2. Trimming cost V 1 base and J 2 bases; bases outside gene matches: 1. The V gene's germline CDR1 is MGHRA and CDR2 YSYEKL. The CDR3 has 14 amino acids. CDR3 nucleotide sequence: TGCGCCAGCAGCCAAGCGGGGGGTCAAGAGACCCAGTACTTC. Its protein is CASSQAGGQETQYF.

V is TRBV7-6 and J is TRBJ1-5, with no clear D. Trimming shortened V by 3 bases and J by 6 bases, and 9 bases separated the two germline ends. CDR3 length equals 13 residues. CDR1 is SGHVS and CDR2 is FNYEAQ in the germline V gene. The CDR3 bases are TGTGCCAGCAGCTTCGGAGGCGGTCAGCCCCAGCATTTT. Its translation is CASSFGGGQPQHF.

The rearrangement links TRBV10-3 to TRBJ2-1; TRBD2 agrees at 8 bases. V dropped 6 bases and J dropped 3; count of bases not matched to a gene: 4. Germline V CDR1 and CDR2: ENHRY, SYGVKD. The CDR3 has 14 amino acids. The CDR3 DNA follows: TGTGCCATCAGCTCCAGCGGGGGCTACAATGAGCAGTTCTTC. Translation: CAISSSGGYNEQFF.

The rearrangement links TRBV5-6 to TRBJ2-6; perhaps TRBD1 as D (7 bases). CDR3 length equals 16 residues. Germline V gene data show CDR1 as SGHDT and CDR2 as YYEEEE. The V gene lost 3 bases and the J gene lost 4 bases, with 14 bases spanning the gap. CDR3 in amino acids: CASSWGDSLGANVLTF. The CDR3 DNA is TGTGCCAGCAGCTGGGGGGACAGTCTGGGGGCCAACGTCCTGACTTTC.

CDR3 region: CASSTWGGRSTDTQYF. The CDR3 coding sequence is TGTGCCAGCAGCACCTGGGGCGGGAGGTCCACAGATACGCAGTATTTT. The chain recombines TRBV13 with TRBJ2-3; 8 bases are shared with TRBD2. This CDR3 comprises 16 residues. The germline V gene encodes CDR1 PRHDT and CDR2 FYEKMQ (reference sequence). The trim removed 5 bases at V and 2 bases at J, leaving 9 bases unmatched.

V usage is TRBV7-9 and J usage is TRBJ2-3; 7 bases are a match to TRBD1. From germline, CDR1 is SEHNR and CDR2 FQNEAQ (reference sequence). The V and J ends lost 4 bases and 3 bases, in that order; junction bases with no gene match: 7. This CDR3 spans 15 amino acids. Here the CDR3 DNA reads TGTGCCAGCAGCTCCACAGGGGCAGGTACAGATACGCAGTATTTT. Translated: CASSSTGAGTDTQYF.

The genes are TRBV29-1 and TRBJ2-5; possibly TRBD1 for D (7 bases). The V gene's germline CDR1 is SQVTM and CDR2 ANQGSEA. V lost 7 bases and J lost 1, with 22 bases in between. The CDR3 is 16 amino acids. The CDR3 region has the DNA TGCAGCGGGAGGGTTGGGACAGCACCTTTCCAAGAGACCCAGTACTTC. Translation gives CSGRVGTAPFQETQYF. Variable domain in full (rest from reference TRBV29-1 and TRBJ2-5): SAVISQKPSRDICQRGTSLTIQCQVDSQVTMMFWYRQQPGQSLTLIATANQGSEATYESGFVIDKFPISRPNLTFSTLTVSNMSPEDSSIYLCSGRVGTAPFQETQYFGPGTRLLVL.